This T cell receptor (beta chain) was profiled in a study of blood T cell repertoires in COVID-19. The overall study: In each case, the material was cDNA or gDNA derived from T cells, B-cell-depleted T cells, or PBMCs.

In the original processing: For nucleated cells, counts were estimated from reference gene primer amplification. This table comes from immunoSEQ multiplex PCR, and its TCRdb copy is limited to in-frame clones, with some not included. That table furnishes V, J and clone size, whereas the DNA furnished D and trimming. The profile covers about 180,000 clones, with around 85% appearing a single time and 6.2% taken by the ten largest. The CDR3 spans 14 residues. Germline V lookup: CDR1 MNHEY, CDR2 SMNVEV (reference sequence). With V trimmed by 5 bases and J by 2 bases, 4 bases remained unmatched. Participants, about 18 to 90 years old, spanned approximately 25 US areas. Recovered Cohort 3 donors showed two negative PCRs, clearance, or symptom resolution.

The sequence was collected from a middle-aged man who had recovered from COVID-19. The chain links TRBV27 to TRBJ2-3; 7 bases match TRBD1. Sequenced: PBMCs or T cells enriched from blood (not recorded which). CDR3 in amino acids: CASSHGQATDTQYF. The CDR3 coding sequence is TGTGCCAGCAGTCATGGACAGGCCACAGATACGCAGTATTTT.